These 9 T cell receptor beta chains were all obtained from the same sample, sequenced in a study of blood T cells in healthy people across ages. A second about 7 to 12 cycle PCR used barcoded and J-beta primers. TCRdb re-derived calls from the 5' RACE reads in MiXCR, one entry per CDR3 protein. The data contain hundreds of thousands of distinct CDR3 sequences, about 28% of them singletons. Sequencing was carried out using blood. The origin of the receptors is a woman of 80 years or more in good health.

Comment on this clonotype: A read error is possible here, since a much larger clone lies one base away. The DNA for the CDR3 is TGTGCCAGCAGAGAGGGGGGGCCCTCCTACGGGCAGTACTTC. It encodes CASREGGPSYGQYF. The J gene is TRBJ2-5, the V gene TRBV6-1; a weak D match, TRBD2 (7 bases). V was cut by 6 bases and J by 11 bases, with 22 bases left in between. This CDR3 is built from 14 residues. Germline assignment: CDR1 MNHNS and CDR2 SASEGT.

The gene calls are TRBV2 and TRBJ1-2; TRBD1 matches at 9 bases. Germline V lookup: CDR1 SNHLY, CDR2 FYNNEI. The CDR3 length is 14 residues. The ends lost 10 bases at V and 5 bases at J; junction bases unmatched: 11. This CDR3 is CAIIRDRATYGYTF. The CDR3 DNA follows: TGTGCCATCATACGGGACAGGGCCACTTATGGCTACACCTTC.

The genes are TRBV25-1 and TRBJ2-3; 9 nucleotides align to TRBD1. Germline V gene data show CDR1 as MGHDK and CDR2 as SYGVNS. The CDR3 runs 16 residues. V dropped 1 base and J dropped 1; count of bases not matched to a gene: 3. Here the CDR3 reads CASSESRDRGTDTQYF. DNA of the CDR3: TGTGCCAGCAGTGAATCTCGGGACAGGGGCACAGATACGCAGTATTTT.

The J gene is TRBJ1-5, the V gene TRBV20-1; D possibly corresponds to TRBD1 (5 bases). The CDR3 covers 14 residues. Trimming took off 1 base at V and 11 bases at J, with 18 bases between the two ends. CDR1 DFQATT and CDR2 SNEGSKA come from the germline V gene (reference sequence). DNA of the CDR3: TGCAGTGCTAGAGCCGGGACTCAACTCTCTGCCCAGCATTTT. It codes for CSARAGTQLSAQHF.

This clonotype was seen a handful of times. The V and J genes are TRBV19 and TRBJ1-2; 8 nucleotides match TRBD1. CDR1 is LNHDA and CDR2 is SQIVND in the germline V gene (reference sequence). The junction had 21 bases not matched to a gene; V was cut back by 3 bases and J by 6 bases. The CDR3 consists of 19 residues. The CDR3 reads CASSIQGALRAAPANGYTF. The CDR3 region has the DNA TGTGCCAGTAGTATTCAGGGGGCGTTAAGGGCAGCCCCGGCAAATGGCTACACCTTC.

This clonotype came up many times. The chain joins TRBV7-9 to TRBJ1-5; 7 nucleotides line up with TRBD1. Germline lookup yields CDR1 SEHNR and CDR2 FQNEAQ (reference sequence). The CDR3 covers 16 residues. Trimming took 1 base from V and 6 from J; bases not matched to a gene: 9. As DNA, the CDR3 is TGTGCCAGCAGCTTAGATTGGTCAGGGGGAGCTCAGCCCCAGCATTTT. Its protein is CASSLDWSGGAQPQHF.

The J gene is TRBJ2-1, the V gene TRBV7-2, with 14 positions matching TRBD2. The CDR3 extends over 18 amino acids. Germline CDR1 and CDR2: SGHTA and FQGNSA. V shed 2 bases, J shed 13 bases, and the junction held 16 bases outside the gene matches. The chain's CDR3 is CASSLRTSGGTGQETQFF. Written as DNA, the CDR3 is TGTGCCAGCAGCTTAAGGACTAGCGGGGGGACTGGACAAGAGACCCAGTTCTTC.

V gene TRBV7-2 combines with J gene TRBJ1-1, with 7 bases lining up with TRBD1. This CDR3 comprises 15 residues. Germline trimming cut 8 bases from V and 0 bases from J; bases unmatched to any gene: 9. CDR1 is SGHTA, CDR2 FQGNSA, per germline. The CDR3 DNA reads as TGTGCCAGCCGTCTCCGACAGGGCCTGAACACTGAAGCTTTCTTT. Translation gives CASRLRQGLNTEAFF. The full variable domain, rest sourced from reference TRBV7-2 and TRBJ1-1, is GAGVSQSPSNKVTEKGKDVELRCDPISGHTALYWYRQSLGQGLEFLIYFQGNSAPDKSGLPSDRFSAERTGGSVSTLTIQRTQQEDSAVYLCASRLRQGLNTEAFFGQGTRLTVV.

The genes are TRBV6-6 and TRBJ1-1; D is perhaps TRBD1 (6 bases). Germline V CDR1 and CDR2: MNHNY, SVGAGI (reference sequence). Trimming cost V 7 bases and J 0 bases, with 9 bases left between them. This CDR3 contains 13 residues. CDR3 DNA sequence: TGTGCCAGCACGCGACAGGTGAACACTGAAGCTTTCTTT. It is translated as CASTRQVNTEAFF.